This record covers a single TCR beta chain. Its antigen has not been determined. Base quality data are lacking; no much larger clone is found one base away. This entry is derived from a study of cytomegalovirus exposure and HLA in healthy donors (dated by TCRdb to the late 2010s). A note on the overall study: An earlier analysis of 587 of the donors reported 250 to 350 Gb of sequence data and 117 million unique TCR beta sequences from about 200 million T cells. Among some 400 genotyped donors of the cohort, an average of approximately 240,000 unique TCR beta nucleotide sequences was sequenced per donor, of which about 19% were non-productive. An early release covering 550 to 650 HLA-typed donors comprised about 300 gigabases of sequencing data and around 86 million unique TCR sequences. Donor age, sex, ethnicity and CMV serostatus were collected together with the repertoire data. The T cell repertoires of about 700 subjects were profiled by immunosequencing and related to cytomegalovirus serostatus. The study aimed to test whether signatures of past pathogen exposure could be identified by cataloging public T cell receptors. Every discovery cohort repertoire had been produced on one sequencing platform. Of the approximately 400 genotyped donors, 65% to 90% were placed in the genetic ancestry cluster associated with self-reported Caucasian donors. A later genetic analysis took genome-wide SNP genotypes for about three fifths of the roughly 700 donors and used that subset as a discovery cohort. HLA typing covered class I and class II loci at four-digit resolution. To predict cytomegalovirus infection status, the study combined high-throughput TCR immunosequencing, statistical association of individual TCRs with disease status, and machine learning. An earlier analysis of more than 450 of the donors used high-throughput TCR beta sequencing to judge whether each TCR beta V gene segment behaved as functional or pseudogenic. A separate validation cohort of 100 to 150 different subjects was used in addition to the 666-subject first cohort. Typing coverage varied by locus: roughly 620-640 donors for A, B, C, DRB1 and DQB1; 500 to 550 for DQA1; nearly 610 for DPA1; approximately 490 for DPB1. A later analysis re-examined previously published TCR beta repertoires from about 670 donors and added high-resolution HLA genotyping to investigate patterns of TCR occurrence. The later analysis used no new phenotypic data to find candidate immune exposures, relying instead on TCR beta sequences and their occurrence across donors. Roughly 5 DR-DQ haplotypes were handled as single units for association and clustering, since linkage in the cohort was strong.

General study outcomes and caveats: Because HLA typing was missing for some donors at each locus, association tests included only the typed subset. Because counts were too low, about 18 rarely observed V segments, including chromosome 9 orphons, were left out of the earlier analysis of 587 of the donors. The sequencing pipeline was judged likely to have produced a cluster of highly shared sequence variants as a technical artifact. Linkage disequilibrium might explain the correlated functional status among segregating V segments, but an unknown experimental factor could not be ruled out. The classifier was reported to diagnose cytomegalovirus status with high specificity and sensitivity in both the original cohort and the validation cohort. An earlier analysis of around 540 of the donors showed that most TCR beta V segments appeared in productive rearrangements either about 87% or about 30% of the time, which broadly matched IMGT annotations. According to the authors, the approach could potentially be generalized to other disease states and immunological phenotypes. Only TCR beta chains were sequenced in this cohort, and the absence of alpha or paired-chain data limited detectable features. Some IMGT-functional V segments, including TRBV6-2 and TRBV6-3, could not be distinguished by the 87-base-pair reads and were therefore excluded. At a false discovery rate of 0.05, a later analysis linked roughly 17,000 TCR beta sequences to specific HLA alleles. In a later analysis, the rate of TCR association differed among HLA loci, with DRB1 alleles having the most associated TCRs and HLA-C alleles having the fewest. According to a later analysis, parvovirus B19, influenza, CMV and Epstein-Barr virus appeared linked to several top co-occurrence clusters. According to a later genetic analysis, donors in an Asian-associated ancestry cluster had fewer N-insertions in productive TCRs than the approximately 630-donor mean. When HLA alleles, especially DR and DQ, strongly co-occurred, attributing TCR associations to individual alleles was difficult. An association between a missense DCLRE1C variant and V-gene and J-gene trimming of TCR beta chains was found in a later genetic analysis and replicated in an independent cohort. A further reported finding was that TCR beta sequences accurately predicted the HLA-A and HLA-B alleles for most subjects in the first cohort. Roughly uniform sequencing depth across donors was assumed in presence/absence analyses, although this assumption may not hold. In a later analysis, HLA-associated TCR beta chains were found to be more clonally expanded and to have lower generation probabilities than equally common non-associated chains. Immune exposure information for the cohort was limited to CMV serostatus. Most CMV-associated TCR beta chains appeared to be HLA-restricted in a later analysis, and the HLA associations seemed to be driven largely by CMV exposure. The study listed approximately 150 TCR beta chains as associated with cytomegalovirus. Most TCR sequences were seen in very few donors, while some public TCRs were found in many individuals. In vitro tests confirmed that a few of the cytomegalovirus-associated TCR beta chains recognize cytomegalovirus antigens.

The cohort comprised approximately 700 healthy bone marrow donors. At the time of sampling, every cohort member was nominally healthy, though immune exposures that went unrecorded were likely present. The donor tested CMV seropositive, placing the donor among the roughly 300 seropositive members of the cohort. Every donor gave a peripheral blood sample, and the peripheral blood mononuclear cells from that sample were used for TCR beta sequencing. The Qiagen DNeasy Blood Extraction Kit was used to extract genomic DNA from the blood cell samples. From the germline V gene (reference sequence), CDR1 is SGHKS and CDR2 is YYEKEE. Trimming removed 3 bases from V and 8 bases from J, leaving 23 bases between the germline ends. Measured from the cysteine to the phenylalanine, the CDR3 is 16 residues long. The entry retains the CDR3 DNA only, 48 bases that are in frame from base 1. Library prep was done by the immunoSEQ multiplex PCR assay. The multiplex PCR relied on a mix of 60 forward primers for TCR Vbeta segments and 13 reverse primers for TCR Jbeta segments. A multiplex PCR assay on genomic DNA amplified the CDR3 region of rearranged TCR beta genes. Amplified TCR beta libraries were sequenced as 87-base-pair reads on the Illumina HiSeq System. On the authors' methods: A later analysis counted about 76 million unique TCR beta chains across the 650 to 700 repertoires, and around 12 million of these chains were shared by at least two donors. Raw reads were error-corrected and collapsed into unique sequences by a nearest-neighbor algorithm in which closely related sequences were merged to remove PCR and sequencing errors. To assign V, D and J gene segments, CDR3 sequences were aligned to IMGT reference sequences. For a sequence to be retained, a match of at least six nucleotides to both a V gene segment and a J gene segment was required. Rearrangements were called productive when the CDR3 lacked stop codons and stayed in frame with V and J; all others were non-productive. CDR3 was defined according to IMGT convention as the region running from the second conserved V-encoded cysteine to the conserved J-encoded phenylalanine. In an earlier analysis of around 640 of the donors, sequences lacking an unambiguous match to a single V gene segment were excluded. An earlier analysis of some 610 of the donors called V segments functional above 56.7% productive rearrangements and segregating when the between-donor standard deviation exceeded 5%. To diagnose cytomegalovirus status from the catalog of TCR beta chain sequences, a statistical classification framework was built. In a later analysis, V and J genes were assigned by comparing TCR nucleotide sequences against IMGT/GENE-DB human TR gene sequences. In a later analysis, CDR3 sequences and most-parsimonious VDJ recombination scenarios were assigned using the TCRdist pipeline. In a later analysis, each TCR beta chain was defined by its CDR3 amino acid sequence together with its V-gene family, and reads without a unique V-gene family were excluded. To address suspected cross-contamination and a sequencing artifact, a later analysis removed 592 highly shared, low-generation-probability nucleotide sequences. For each public chain, a later analysis derived a clonal expansion index from normalized ranks of inferred template counts within each repertoire. A later analysis computed generation probabilities with a VDJ recombination model fitted to out-of-frame rearrangements, and checked the results against IGoR. Hypergeometric tests were used in a later analysis to score TCR-TCR, TCR-HLA and TCR-CMV co-occurrence, with a repertoire-size bias correction applied to the TCR pairs. To estimate false discovery rates, a later analysis permuted the HLA or CMV assignments 20 times. In a later analysis, co-occurring TCRs were grouped using DBSCAN, and TCRdist sequence similarity was added for clustering within HLA-allele-positive subsets. For co-occurrence clustering, repertoires with fewer than 30,000 or more than 120,000 public chains were excluded, along with roughly 5 repertoires with anomalous nucleotide sharing. The immuneACCESS repertoire file appears here via TCRdb, limited to in-frame rearrangements. These files lack a portion of the clones; in checked studies, under half of the deficit traces to unresolved V genes, and the cause of the others is not known. The D gene and trimming were derived from the DNA, and the V and J assignments and clone size from that table. Within this sample are about 110,000 clones, with under 85% of them counted one time only. The ten biggest clones cover approximately 8.6% of the sample.

The chain is encoded by TRBV5-5 joined to TRBJ1-2, with no confidently assigned D gene. The sequence was collected from a woman aged 40 to 49 in good health and CMV-seropositive. The sequenced sample consisted of PBMCs. In nucleotide form, the sequence is TGTGCCAGCAGCTCCGGCGGCCTAGCACCGATACGGGGCTACACCTTC. Its product reads: CASSSGGLAPIRGYTF.